This T cell receptor (beta chain) was recovered during a study of T cell clones after liver transplantation. Whole-study results and caveats: Conclusions were preliminary, with small, heterogeneous patient groups.

Germline CDR1 reads SGHAT; CDR2 reads FQNNGV. This CDR3 has 13 residues. The germline V and J ends were trimmed by 8 bases and 2 bases, with 10 bases remaining between them. Thawed unstimulated PBMCs were FACS-sorted by CD3, CD4 and CD8 into two populations. A single count supports this clone. Antigen unknown. Sequenced by immunoSEQ multiplex PCR; TCRdb stores in-frame clones only, minus some. Of some 110,000 clones listed, 90% are singletons. The chain links TRBV11-2 to TRBJ1-5; a weak D match, TRBD1 (5 bases). This clonotype originated in a human patient who received a liver transplant. Part of the T cells may come from the graft donor. The sample was CD4+ T cells from blood, taken 12 months after liver transplant. The CDR3 reads CASGRDGNQPQHF. DNA of the CDR3: TGTGCCAGCGGTCGGGACGGCAATCAGCCCCAGCATTTT.